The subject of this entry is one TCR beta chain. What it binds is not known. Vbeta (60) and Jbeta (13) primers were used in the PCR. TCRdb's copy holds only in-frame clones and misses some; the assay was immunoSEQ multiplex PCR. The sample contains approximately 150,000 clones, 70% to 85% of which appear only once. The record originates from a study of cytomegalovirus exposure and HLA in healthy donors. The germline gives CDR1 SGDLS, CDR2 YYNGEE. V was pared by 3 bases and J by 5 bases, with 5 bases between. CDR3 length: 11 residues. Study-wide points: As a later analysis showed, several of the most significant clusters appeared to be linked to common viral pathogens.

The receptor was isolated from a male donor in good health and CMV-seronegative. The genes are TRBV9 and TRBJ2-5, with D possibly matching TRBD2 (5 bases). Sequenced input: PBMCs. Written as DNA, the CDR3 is TGTGCCAGCAGCGGGAGGGAGACCCAGTACTTC. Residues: CASSGRETQYF.